This passage covers 8 T cell receptor beta chains from one sample sequenced in a study of blood T cell repertoires in COVID-19 (dated by TCRdb to 2020 to 2022). The library was generated by the immunoSEQ multiplex PCR assay. TCRdb holds this immuneACCESS table with in-frame rearrangements only. Some clones are missing; in checked studies, unresolved V genes explain under half, and the rest has no known cause. This sample holds roughly 160,000 clones; roughly 84% were observed only once. 13% of the sample rests with the top ten. Sample: PBMCs or T cells enriched from blood (not recorded which). These receptors all come from a woman aged 55-75 years who had recovered from COVID-19.

This clone was picked up a small number of times. The chain recombines TRBV6-1 with TRBJ1-1, with D tentatively TRBD1 (6 bases). The germline CDR1 and CDR2 sequences are MNHNS and SASEGT. The CDR3 extends over 14 amino acids. V dropped 0 bases and J dropped 1 base, with 6 bases sitting between them. CDR3: CASSEADRNTEAFF. The DNA of the CDR3 is TGTGCCAGCAGTGAAGCGGACAGGAACACTGAAGCTTTCTTT.

This chain connects TRBV30 to TRBJ2-7, with a tentative D call TRBD2 (7 bases). Germline loops: CDR1 GTSNPN, CDR2 SVGIG (reference sequence). The CDR3 spans 13 residues. V shed 0 bases and J shed 11 bases, with 17 bases lying between them. CDR3 sequence (DNA): TGTGCCTGGAGTGTACTGGGGGGGACAACGGAGTACTTC. Amino acid sequence: CAWSVLGGTTEYF.

The sample holds a few counts of this clone. V is TRBV29-1 and J is TRBJ1-2; D call uncertain. This CDR3 spans 13 amino acids. Germline CDR1 and CDR2: SQVTM and ANQGSEA. Trimming removed 3 bases from V and 4 bases from J, with 12 bases in between. The CDR3 DNA follows: TGCAGCGTTGAGCAGCGCAGTCTCTATGGCTACACCTTC. Translating gives CSVEQRSLYGYTF.

The V and J genes are TRBV7-9 and TRBJ2-2; unclear D gene. The CDR3 consists of 13 residues. CDR1 and CDR2 from the germline V gene are SEHNR and FQNEAQ (reference sequence). V was clipped by 5 bases and J by 6 bases, with 10 bases between them. Here the CDR3 reads CASSPRQAGELFF. CDR3 in DNA: TGTGCCAGCAGCCCTCGCCAGGCCGGGGAGCTGTTTTTT.

The chain is built from TRBV12-3 or TRBV12-4 and TRBJ1-1, with no clear D. The germline V and J ends were trimmed by 10 bases and 4 bases, with 13 bases remaining between them. This CDR3 spans 12 amino acids. The CDR3 region is CATQVEGTEAFF. The CDR3, as DNA: TGTGCCACCCAAGTAGAGGGCACTGAAGCTTTCTTT.

The J gene is TRBJ2-4, the V gene TRBV6-2 or TRBV6-3; 11 nucleotides align to TRBD1. The CDR3 is made up of 19 amino acids. V was clipped by 2 bases and J by 3 bases; unmatched bases: 12. From germline, CDR1 is MNHEY and CDR2 SVGEGT. The CDR3 sequence is CASSYPRDRGSFGKNIQYF. CDR3 sequence (DNA): TGTGCCAGCAGTTACCCCCGGGACAGGGGGTCCTTCGGCAAAAACATTCAGTACTTC.

This clone was seen a single time. This chain uses TRBV5-5 with TRBJ2-7; 8 nucleotides match TRBD1. Per germline, CDR1 SGHKS and CDR2 YYEKEE (reference sequence). V trimming: 6 bases; J trimming: 1 base; junction bases outside the gene matches: 6. CDR3 length: 14 amino acids. CDR3 sequence (DNA): TGTGCCAGCAACTGGGACAGGTCTTCCTACGAGCAGTACTTC. Encoded protein: CASNWDRSSYEQYF.

The gene calls are TRBV5-6 and TRBJ2-7, with a tentative D call TRBD2 (5 bases). V gave up 4 bases and J gave up 0 bases, with 20 bases separating them. The germline gives CDR1 SGHDT, CDR2 YYEEEE. The CDR3 is 17 amino acids. The CDR3 protein is CASSGSGWVSSSYEQYF. The CDR3 coding sequence is TGTGCCAGCAGCGGGAGTGGGTGGGTCTCGAGCTCCTACGAGCAGTACTTC.